This TCR beta chain was captured in a study of PD-1 blockade in classical Hodgkin lymphoma. Here immunoSEQ multiplex PCR was the method, and the copy in TCRdb shows in-frame clones only, minus some. The repertoire holds more than 20,000 clones, approximately 88% seen once, with around 25% in the top ten. Concerning this clone: Its target is not known.

Stated time point: cycle 4 day 1 (C4D1), after less than 7 weeks of nivolumab. All the patients suffered relapse after autologous stem cell transplantation, and brentuximab vedotin exposure differed. Findings of the study overall: Before treatment, TCR diversity in newly diagnosed patients was reportedly lower than in healthy donors. Patients starting nivolumab under 1 year after ASCT were excluded.

The CDR3 spans 14 residues. Per the germline V gene, CDR1 is MGHRA and CDR2 is YSYEKL. V gave up 4 bases and J gave up 5 bases, with 12 bases separating them. The sample here was peripheral blood mononuclear cells (PBMCs), taken before the fourth cycle of nivolumab. This clonotype was obtained from a human donor with classical Hodgkin lymphoma. V and J are TRBV4-1 and TRBJ2-1; D unresolved. The CDR3 loop reads CASSPLNRNNEQFF. CDR3 in DNA: TGCGCCAGCAGCCCGTTAAATAGAAACAATGAGCAGTTCTTC.